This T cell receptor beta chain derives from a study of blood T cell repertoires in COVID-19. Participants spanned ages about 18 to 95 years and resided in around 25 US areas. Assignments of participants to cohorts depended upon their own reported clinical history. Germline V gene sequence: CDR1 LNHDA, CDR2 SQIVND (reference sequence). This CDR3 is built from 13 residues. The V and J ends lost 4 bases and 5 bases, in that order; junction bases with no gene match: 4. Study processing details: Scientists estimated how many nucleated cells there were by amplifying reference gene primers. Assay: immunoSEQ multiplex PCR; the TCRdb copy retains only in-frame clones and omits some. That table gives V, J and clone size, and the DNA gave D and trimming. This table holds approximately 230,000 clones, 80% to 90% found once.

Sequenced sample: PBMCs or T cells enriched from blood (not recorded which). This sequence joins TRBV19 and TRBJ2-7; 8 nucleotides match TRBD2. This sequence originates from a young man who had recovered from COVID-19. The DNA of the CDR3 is TGTGCCAGTAGTACAGCGGGAGAAAACGAGCAGTACTTC. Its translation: CASSTAGENEQYF.